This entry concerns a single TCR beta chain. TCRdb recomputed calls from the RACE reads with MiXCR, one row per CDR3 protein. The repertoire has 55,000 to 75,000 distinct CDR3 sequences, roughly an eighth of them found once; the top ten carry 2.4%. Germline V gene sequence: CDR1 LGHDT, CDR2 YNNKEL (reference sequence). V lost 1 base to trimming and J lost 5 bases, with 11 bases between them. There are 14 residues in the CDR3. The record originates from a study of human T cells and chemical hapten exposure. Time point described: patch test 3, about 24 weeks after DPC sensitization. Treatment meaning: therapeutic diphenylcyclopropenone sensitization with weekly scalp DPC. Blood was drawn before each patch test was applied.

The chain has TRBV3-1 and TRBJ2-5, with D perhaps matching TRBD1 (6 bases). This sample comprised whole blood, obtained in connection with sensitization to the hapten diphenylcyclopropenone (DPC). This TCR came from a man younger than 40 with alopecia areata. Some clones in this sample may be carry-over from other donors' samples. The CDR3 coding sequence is TGTGCCAGCAGCCAAGGCACAGGGTTTGAGACCCAGTACTTC. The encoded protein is CASSQGTGFETQYF.